This TCR beta chain was found in a study of blood T cells in healthy people across ages. Sample-barcoded 5' priming and a J-beta primer mix drove a second PCR of 7 to 11 cycles. Using its own MiXCR run on the 5' RACE reads, TCRdb lists one record per CDR3 protein. The sample records approximately 900,000 distinct CDR3 sequences, roughly 29% being singletons. V dropped 8 bases and J dropped 6 bases, with 8 bases sitting between them. The CDR3 covers 11 residues. Germline CDR1 MNHEY, CDR2 SVGEGT. In terms of origin and age, donors were healthy Caucasian individuals from Russia aged about 6 to 90. This clonotype was recorded at least ten times. A further study also used this sample, focusing on T cells of mothers and their children.

Sequences were obtained from blood. The chain employs TRBV6-2 or TRBV6-3 and TRBJ1-5, with D possibly TRBD1 on 5 matching bases. This TCR was sampled from a woman in her 40s in good health. The CDR3 DNA reads as TGTGCCAGCTCAGGGCCTCAGCCCCAGCATTTT. Translating gives CASSGPQPQHF.